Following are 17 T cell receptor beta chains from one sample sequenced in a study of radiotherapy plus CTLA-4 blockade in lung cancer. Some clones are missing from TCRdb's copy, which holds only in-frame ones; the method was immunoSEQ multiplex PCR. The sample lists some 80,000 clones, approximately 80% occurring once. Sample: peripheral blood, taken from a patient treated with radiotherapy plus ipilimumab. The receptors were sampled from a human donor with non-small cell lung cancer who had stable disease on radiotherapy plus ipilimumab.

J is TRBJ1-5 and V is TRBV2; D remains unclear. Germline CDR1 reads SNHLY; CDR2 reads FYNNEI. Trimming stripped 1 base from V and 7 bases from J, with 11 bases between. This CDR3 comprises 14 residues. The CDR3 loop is CASSEEGGRQPQHF. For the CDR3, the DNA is TGTGCCAGCAGTGAAGAAGGAGGGCGACAGCCCCAGCATTTT.

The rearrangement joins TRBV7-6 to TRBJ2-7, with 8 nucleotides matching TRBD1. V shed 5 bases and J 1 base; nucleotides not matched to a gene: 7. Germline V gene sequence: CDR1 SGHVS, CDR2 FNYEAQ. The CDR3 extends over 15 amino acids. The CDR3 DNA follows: TGTGCCAGCAGCCCCCGGACAGGGCGTTCCTACGAGCAGTACTTC. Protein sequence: CASSPRTGRSYEQYF.

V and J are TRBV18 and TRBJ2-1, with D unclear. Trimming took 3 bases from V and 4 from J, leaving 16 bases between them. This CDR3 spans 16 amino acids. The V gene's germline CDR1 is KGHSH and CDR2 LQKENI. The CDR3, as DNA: TGTGCCAGCTCACCCGAGGCGAGGAAAAGATACAATGAGCAGTTCTTC. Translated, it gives CASSPEARKRYNEQFF.

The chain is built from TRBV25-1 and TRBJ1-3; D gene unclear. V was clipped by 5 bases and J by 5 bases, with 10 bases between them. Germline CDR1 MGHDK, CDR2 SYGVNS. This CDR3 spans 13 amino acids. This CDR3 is CASSTPVRNTIYF. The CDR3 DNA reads TGTGCCAGCAGTACCCCTGTTAGAAACACCATATATTTT.

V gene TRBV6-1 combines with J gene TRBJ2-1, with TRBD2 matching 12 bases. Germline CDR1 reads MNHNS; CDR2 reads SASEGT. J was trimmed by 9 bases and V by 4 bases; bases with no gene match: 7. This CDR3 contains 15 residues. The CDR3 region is CASSAPSGGASEQFF. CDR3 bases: TGTGCCAGCAGTGCCCCTAGCGGGGGGGCTTCTGAGCAGTTCTTC.

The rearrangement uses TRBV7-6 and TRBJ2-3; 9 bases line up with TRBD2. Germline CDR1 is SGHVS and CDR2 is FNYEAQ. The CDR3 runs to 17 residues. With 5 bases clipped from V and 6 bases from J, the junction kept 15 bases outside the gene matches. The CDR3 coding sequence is TGTGCCAGCAGCCTCGGGCCGGCTAGCGGGGTCAGGGATACGCAGTATTTT. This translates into CASSLGPASGVRDTQYF.

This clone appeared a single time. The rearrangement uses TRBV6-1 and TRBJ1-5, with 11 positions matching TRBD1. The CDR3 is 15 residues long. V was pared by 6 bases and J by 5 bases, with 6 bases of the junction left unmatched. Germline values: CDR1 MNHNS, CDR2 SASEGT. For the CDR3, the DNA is TGTGCCAGCAGACCGGACAGGGGGCTACATCAGCCCCAGCATTTT. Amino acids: CASRPDRGLHQPQHF.

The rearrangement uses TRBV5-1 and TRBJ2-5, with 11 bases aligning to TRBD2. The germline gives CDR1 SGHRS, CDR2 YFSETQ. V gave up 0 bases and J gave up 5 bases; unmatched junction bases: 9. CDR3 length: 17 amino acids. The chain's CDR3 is CASSLVASGRPGETQYF. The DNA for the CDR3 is TGCGCCAGCAGCTTGGTGGCTAGCGGGAGGCCGGGGGAGACCCAGTACTTC. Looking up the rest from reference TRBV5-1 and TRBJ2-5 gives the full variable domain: KAGVTQTPRYLIKTRGQQVTLSCSPISGHRSVSWYQQTPGQGLQFLFEYFSETQRNKGNFPGRFSGRQFSNSRSEMNVSTLELGDSALYLCASSLVASGRPGETQYFGPGTRLLVL.

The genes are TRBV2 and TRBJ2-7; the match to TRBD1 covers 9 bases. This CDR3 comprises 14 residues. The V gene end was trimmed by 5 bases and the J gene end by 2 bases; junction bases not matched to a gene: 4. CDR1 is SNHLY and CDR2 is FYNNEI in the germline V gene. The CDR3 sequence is CASSYRDRAYEQYF. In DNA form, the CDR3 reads TGTGCCAGCAGTTACCGGGACAGGGCCTACGAGCAGTACTTC.

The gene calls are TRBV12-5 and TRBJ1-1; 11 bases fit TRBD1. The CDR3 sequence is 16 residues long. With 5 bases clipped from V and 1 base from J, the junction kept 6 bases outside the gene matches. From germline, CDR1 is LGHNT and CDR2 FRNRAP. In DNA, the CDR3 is TGTGCTAGTGGTGTTGGGACAGGGGGACAGAACACTGAAGCTTTCTTT. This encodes CASGVGTGGQNTEAFF.

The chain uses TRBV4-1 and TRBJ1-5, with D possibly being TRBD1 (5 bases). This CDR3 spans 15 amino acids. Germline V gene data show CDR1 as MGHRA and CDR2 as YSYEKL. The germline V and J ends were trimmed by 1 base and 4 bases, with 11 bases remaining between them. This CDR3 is CASSQGGEGNQPQHF. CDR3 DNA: TGCGCCAGCAGCCAAGGGGGGGAAGGGAATCAGCCCCAGCATTTT.

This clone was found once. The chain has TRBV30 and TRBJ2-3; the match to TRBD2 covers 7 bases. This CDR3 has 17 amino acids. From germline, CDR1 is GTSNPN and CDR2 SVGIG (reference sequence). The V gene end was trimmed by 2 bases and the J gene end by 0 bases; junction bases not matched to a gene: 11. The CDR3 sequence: CAWSLAGSPASTDTQYF. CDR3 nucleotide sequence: TGTGCCTGGAGTTTAGCGGGTTCACCTGCTAGCACAGATACGCAGTATTTT.

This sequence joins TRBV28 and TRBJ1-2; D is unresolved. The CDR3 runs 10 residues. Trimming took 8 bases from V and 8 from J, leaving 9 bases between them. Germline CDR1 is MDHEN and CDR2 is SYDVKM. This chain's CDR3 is CASGQWGYTF. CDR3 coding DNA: TGTGCCAGCGGCCAATGGGGCTACACCTTC.

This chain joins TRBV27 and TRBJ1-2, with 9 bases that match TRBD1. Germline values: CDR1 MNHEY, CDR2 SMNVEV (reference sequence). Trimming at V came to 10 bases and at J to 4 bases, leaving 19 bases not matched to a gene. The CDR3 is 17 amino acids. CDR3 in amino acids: CATQWTAGTGLIYGYTF. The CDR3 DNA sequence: TGTGCCACCCAGTGGACCGCGGGGACAGGGCTTATCTATGGCTACACCTTC.

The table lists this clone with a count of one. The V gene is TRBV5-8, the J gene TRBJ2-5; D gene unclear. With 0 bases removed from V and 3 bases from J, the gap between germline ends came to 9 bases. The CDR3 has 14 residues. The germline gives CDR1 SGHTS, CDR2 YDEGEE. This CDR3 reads CASSLVRIKETQYF. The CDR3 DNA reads TGTGCCAGCAGCTTGGTTCGGATTAAAGAGACCCAGTACTTC.

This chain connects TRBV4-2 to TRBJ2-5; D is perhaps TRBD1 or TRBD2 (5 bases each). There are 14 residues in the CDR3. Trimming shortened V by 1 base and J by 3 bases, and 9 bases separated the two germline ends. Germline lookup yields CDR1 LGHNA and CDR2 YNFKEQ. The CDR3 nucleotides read TGTGCCAGCAGCCAAGCCGGGACGAAAGAGACCCAGTACTTC. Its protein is CASSQAGTKETQYF.

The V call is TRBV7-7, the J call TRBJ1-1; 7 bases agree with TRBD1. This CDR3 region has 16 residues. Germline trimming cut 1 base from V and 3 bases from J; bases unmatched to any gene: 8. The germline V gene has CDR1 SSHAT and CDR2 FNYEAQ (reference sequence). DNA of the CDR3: TGTGCCAGCAGCTTAGGGGACAGCAGCTGGGACACTGAAGCTTTCTTT. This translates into CASSLGDSSWDTEAFF. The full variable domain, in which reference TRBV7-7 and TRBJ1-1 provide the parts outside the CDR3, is GAGVSQSPRYKVTKRGQDVTLRCDPISSHATLYWYQQALGQGPEFLTYFNYEAQPDKSGLPSDRFSAERPEGSISTLTIQRTEQRDSAMYRCASSLGDSSWDTEAFFGQGTRLTVV.